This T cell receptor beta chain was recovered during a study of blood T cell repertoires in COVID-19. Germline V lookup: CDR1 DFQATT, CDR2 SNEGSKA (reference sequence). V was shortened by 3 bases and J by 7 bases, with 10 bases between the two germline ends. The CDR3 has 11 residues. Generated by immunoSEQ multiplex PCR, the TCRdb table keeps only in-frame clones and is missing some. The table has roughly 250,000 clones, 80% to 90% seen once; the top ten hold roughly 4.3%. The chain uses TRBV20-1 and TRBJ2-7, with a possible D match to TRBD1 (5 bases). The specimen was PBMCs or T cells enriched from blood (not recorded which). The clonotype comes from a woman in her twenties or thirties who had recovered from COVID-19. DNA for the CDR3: TGCAGTGCTAGCCCAGGGAAAGAGCAGTACTTC. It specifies CSASPGKEQYF.